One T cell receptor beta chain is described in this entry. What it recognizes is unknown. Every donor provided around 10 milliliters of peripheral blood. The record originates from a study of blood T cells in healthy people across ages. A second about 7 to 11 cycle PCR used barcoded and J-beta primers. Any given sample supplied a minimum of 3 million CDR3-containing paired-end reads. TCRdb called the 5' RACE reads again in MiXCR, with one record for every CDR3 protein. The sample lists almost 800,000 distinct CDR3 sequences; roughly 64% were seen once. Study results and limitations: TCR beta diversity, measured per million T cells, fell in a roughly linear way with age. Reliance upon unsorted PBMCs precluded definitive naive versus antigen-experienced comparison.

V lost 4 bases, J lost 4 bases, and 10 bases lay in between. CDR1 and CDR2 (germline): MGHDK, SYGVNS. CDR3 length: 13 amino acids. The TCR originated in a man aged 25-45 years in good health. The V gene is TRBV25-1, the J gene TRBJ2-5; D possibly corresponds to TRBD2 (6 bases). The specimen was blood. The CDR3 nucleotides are TGTGCCAGCAGTGTAATCGGGAGAGAGACCCAGTACTTC. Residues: CASSVIGRETQYF.